The TCR beta chain described here comes from a study of T-cell memory formation after mild COVID-19. Study details: Clustering of TCRs was largely donor specific.

Germline loops: CDR1 MNHNS, CDR2 SASEGT. The CDR3 extends over 14 amino acids. The V end lost 6 bases, the J end lost 3 bases, and 12 bases lay between the germline ends. This clonotype was seen at least ten times. Antigen specificity is unknown. In TCRdb, the 5' RACE reads were re-called with MiXCR into one record per CDR3 protein. The sample has more than 200,000 distinct CDR3 sequences; about 15% are singletons. Study observations and caveats: Mainly in CM and EM were contracting CD4+ clones; CD8+ were in EMRA. Pre-infection memory contained some responding clones, which suggested that cross-reactive memory had joined.

The chain joins TRBV6-1 to TRBJ1-5; possibly TRBD1 for D (6 bases). Material: PBMCs or a T cell subset sorted from them (not recorded which). The receptor's source is a man between 18 and 35 years old who had mild COVID-19 (a few samples of this study predate the infection). Cell type and time point are not known. The DNA for the CDR3 is TGTGCCAGCAGCCCGGACAGCTTCAATCAGCCCCAGCATTTT. This translates into CASSPDSFNQPQHF.